This T cell receptor beta chain comes out of a study of metastatic and nonmetastatic thyroid tumors (dated by TCRdb to 2020 to 2021). Context from the whole study: The researchers compared repertoires between peripheral blood samples and tumor or nodule tissue samples from patients with malignant or benign thyroid disease.

The library came from PCR. Sequenced using an Illumina HiSeq 4000. High-throughput sequencing was used to profile the TCR beta-chain CDR3 region of each patient. The authors processed their data as follows. A classifier to discriminate distant-metastatic papillary thyroid cancer patients was built from CDR3 differences across clinicopathological groups. To measure repertoire diversity the researchers used the Shannon index, while the Morisita-Horn index served to gauge how similar the tumor and blood repertoires were. Using fastp at Q25 and MiXCR, TCRdb reprocessed the public reads and kept productive beta chains. The V and J calls reflect TCRdb's pipeline rather than the authors' work. For this sample there are roughly 18,000 clones; 28% appear just once. The leading ten clones occupy 10% of the sample. Overall results and qualifications from the work: TCR beta diversity was reported as significantly higher in malignant tumors than in benign nodules, in both blood and tumor samples.

No treatment had been received by any patient before thyroid surgery. The study retrospectively analysed patient clinical samples collected from the early 2010s to the late 2010s using T-cell receptor beta sequencing. This clone was recorded a few times. The antigen this receptor binds is unknown. Base-call qualities are not available, and no considerably larger clone is one nucleotide away. This receptor was identified in a female donor with papillary thyroid cancer or a benign thyroid nodule (not recorded which). Some clones in this sample may be carry-over from other donors' samples. The sequenced sample was tumor tissue.

The CDR3 region reads CASSLGEVEAFF. DNA sequence: TGTGCCAGCAGTTTGGGGGAAGTTGAAGCTTTCTTT. The V and J segments used are TRBV28 and TRBJ1-1; the D segment could be TRBD1, given 5 matching bases. CDR1 MDHEN and CDR2 SYDVKM were looked up in the germline V gene. From its cysteine to its phenylalanine, the CDR3 spans 12 amino acids. The only DNA kept is the CDR3, 36 bases in frame from the first base. V gives up 3 bases and J gives up 7 bases, and the segment between their germline ends measures 9 bases.